This T cell receptor (beta chain) was captured by sequencing in a study of T-cell reconstitution after alpha-beta-depleted transplantation in children. Unique molecular identifiers were used to barcode this TCRbeta library. TCRdb called the PCR reads again in MiXCR, with one record for every CDR3 protein. The sample holds around 370,000 distinct CDR3 sequences, 10% seen once. This clonotype appeared a few times. This TCR was recovered from a human donor who donated a stem cell graft to a child with acute lymphoblastic leukemia. The sequencing here drew on PBMCs from the stem cell graft donor, taken from the stem cell graft.

The CDR3, as DNA: TGCAGCGCCGACGCCGCCGGCTACAATGAGCAGTTCTTC. Translating gives CSADAAGYNEQFF. V gene TRBV29-1 combines with J gene TRBJ2-1; D unclear. The germline gives CDR1 SQVTM, CDR2 ANQGSEA. Trimming shortened V by 7 bases and J by 3 bases, and 13 bases separated the two germline ends. The CDR3 totals 13 residues.